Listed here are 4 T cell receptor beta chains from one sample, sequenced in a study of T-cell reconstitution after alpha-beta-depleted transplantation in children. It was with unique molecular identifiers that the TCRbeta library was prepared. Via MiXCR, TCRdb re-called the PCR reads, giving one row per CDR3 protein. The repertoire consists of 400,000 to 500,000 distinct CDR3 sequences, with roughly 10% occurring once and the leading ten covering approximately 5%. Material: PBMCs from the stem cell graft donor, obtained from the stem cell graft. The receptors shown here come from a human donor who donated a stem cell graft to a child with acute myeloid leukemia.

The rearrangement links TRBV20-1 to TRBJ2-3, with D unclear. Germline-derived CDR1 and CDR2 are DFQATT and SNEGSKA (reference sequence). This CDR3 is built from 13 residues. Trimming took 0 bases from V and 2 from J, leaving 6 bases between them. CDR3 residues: CSAREGITDTQYF. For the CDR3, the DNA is TGCAGTGCTAGAGAGGGGATCACAGATACGCAGTATTTT.

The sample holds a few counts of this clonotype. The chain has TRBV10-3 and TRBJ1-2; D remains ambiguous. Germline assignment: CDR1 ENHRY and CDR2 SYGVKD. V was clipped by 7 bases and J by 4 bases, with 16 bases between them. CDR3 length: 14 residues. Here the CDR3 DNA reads TGTGCCATCACGGCGGGGTTGGCCCCCTATGGCTACACCTTC. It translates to CAITAGLAPYGYTF.

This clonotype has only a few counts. CDR3 amino acids: CASSQIRQGSTEAFF. DNA for the CDR3: TGCGCCAGCAGCCAAATAAGACAGGGGAGCACTGAAGCTTTCTTT. This chain connects TRBV4-1 to TRBJ1-1; 8 bases are shared with TRBD1. V trimming: 2 bases; J trimming: 4 bases; junction bases outside the gene matches: 6. Germline values: CDR1 MGHRA, CDR2 YSYEKL. This CDR3 is 15 amino acids long.

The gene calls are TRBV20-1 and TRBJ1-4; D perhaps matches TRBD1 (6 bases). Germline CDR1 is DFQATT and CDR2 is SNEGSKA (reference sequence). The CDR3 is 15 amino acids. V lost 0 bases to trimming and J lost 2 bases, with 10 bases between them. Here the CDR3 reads CSARDSRGTNEKLFF. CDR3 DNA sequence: TGCAGTGCTAGAGATAGTAGGGGGACTAATGAAAAACTGTTTTTT.